This T cell receptor beta chain was recovered during a study of OX40 agonist ivuxolimab in advanced cancers. Trimming took off 2 bases at V and 3 bases at J, with 10 bases between the two ends. CDR3 size: 13 residues. Per germline, CDR1 GTSNPN and CDR2 SVGIG (reference sequence). Some clones are missing from TCRdb's copy, which holds only in-frame ones; the method was immunoSEQ multiplex PCR. Of tens of thousands of clones in the sample, more than 75% were seen once. The chain links TRBV30 to TRBJ1-2, with unresolved D. This clonotype was sampled from an adult with an advanced solid tumor such as melanoma, head and neck, liver or kidney cancer. This specimen was CD4+ or CD8+ T cells sorted from blood, taken in a trial of the OX40 agonist ivuxolimab. CDR3 protein: CAWSKSTYYGYTF. The CDR3 DNA follows: TGTGCCTGGAGTAAGTCAACCTACTATGGCTACACCTTC.